Below, one T cell receptor beta chain is given with its context. This CDR3 comprises 16 residues. Germline trimming cut 2 bases from V and 7 bases from J; bases unmatched to any gene: 9. Germline V gives CDR1 SGHTA, CDR2 FQGNSA. The source of the sample is a study of blood T cell repertoires in COVID-19. Study information: Sites across the United States, Italy and Spain contributed samples from acute and convalescent COVID-19. PBMCs, B-cell-depleted T cells, or T cells provided the cDNA or gDNA that made up the material.

How the authors handled the data: It was from reference gene primer amplification that nucleated cell counts were estimated. Sequencing was performed with immunoSEQ multiplex PCR; in TCRdb, only in-frame clones are kept and a portion is missing. D and trimming were read from the DNA, whereas the V and J calls and clone size are those reported in that table. The sample lists tens of thousands of clones, 65% to 90% occurring once. This rearrangement joins TRBV7-2 to TRBJ2-1; 9 nucleotides agree with TRBD1. This receptor was obtained from an elderly woman with active or convalescent COVID-19. Sequenced: peripheral blood. CDR3 residues: CASSLFWTGVGNEQFF. In DNA, the CDR3 is TGTGCCAGCAGCTTATTTTGGACAGGGGTAGGAAATGAGCAGTTCTTC.